These 2 T cell receptor beta chains originate from one sample sequenced in a study of cytomegalovirus exposure and HLA in healthy donors. Both 60 Vbeta primers and 13 Jbeta primers went into the PCR. TCRdb's copy holds only in-frame clones and misses some; the assay was immunoSEQ multiplex PCR. The table includes 98,000 or so clones, over 75% detected once. Sequencing was carried out using PBMCs. These receptors were collected from a woman aged 18-29 years in good health and CMV-seropositive.

This sequence joins TRBV18 and TRBJ2-7; 14 bases are shared with TRBD2. Per the germline V gene, CDR1 is KGHSH and CDR2 is LQKENI. V shed 3 bases, J shed 5 bases, and the junction held 9 bases outside the gene matches. There are 17 residues in the CDR3. CDR3 protein: CASSPPTSGRAINEQYF. As DNA, the CDR3 is TGTGCCAGCTCACCGCCGACTAGCGGGAGGGCTATTAACGAGCAGTACTTC.

The chain has TRBV5-1 and TRBJ2-1; 7 bases fit TRBD2. The germline V gene encodes CDR1 SGHRS and CDR2 YFSETQ. J gave up 8 bases and V 5 bases, and 13 bases lay outside the gene matches. This CDR3 spans 15 amino acids. CDR3 sequence (DNA): TGCGCCAGCAGGCCTGCCCCACCGGGAGGCGATGAGCAGTTCTTC. It is translated as CASRPAPPGGDEQFF.